In this sample, the clone carrying this T cell receptor beta chain is medium-sized. These data belong to a study of spatial heterogeneity in lung cancer. In TCRdb, the 5' RACE reads were re-called with MiXCR into one record per CDR3 protein. The repertoire holds 9,500 to 12,000 distinct CDR3 sequences, with approximately 25% as singletons. Time point of the sample: sample taken at primary tumor resection. Whole RNA, isolated from tumor, nontumor lung or frozen PBMC, was sequenced without prior sorting. CDR3 length equals 13 residues. Germline V gene data show CDR1 as DFQATT and CDR2 as SNEGSKA (reference sequence). V was shortened by 5 bases and J by 5 bases, with 16 bases between the two germline ends.

The chain couples TRBV20-1 to TRBJ2-7; possibly TRBD1 for D (6 bases). The clonotype was recovered from a female donor with early-stage non-small cell lung cancer. This specimen was PBMCs, taken at surgery. The CDR3 nucleotides read TGCAGTGCTCCCGGCCCCACAGGGCACGAGCAGTACTTC. Protein: CSAPGPTGHEQYF.